Listed below are T cell receptor beta chains from one sample, sequenced in a study of blood T cell repertoires in COVID-19. Method: immunoSEQ multiplex PCR; TCRdb's copy keeps in-frame clones and lacks some. This sample has about 170,000 clones; approximately 88% occur once, and the top ten carry 1.6%. The source material was peripheral blood. These receptors were obtained from a woman between 45 and 60 years old with acute or convalescent COVID-19. Each CDR3 is given with its conserved first and last residue. A D gene is named only where the DNA matches it firmly. Some rows mark clone size as missing; the rest say once, few, many or name a class of expanded clone.

V	D	J	size	DNA	CDR3
TRBV25-1	-	TRBJ2-1	-	TGTGCCAGCAGTGAGGGCTTGAGGGCCCTCGATGAGCAGTTCTTC	CASSEGLRALDEQFF
TRBV13	-	TRBJ2-3	-	TGTGCCAGCAGCTTAGGCCCGGGAGGCACAGATACGCAGTATTTT	CASSLGPGGTDTQYF
TRBV6-2/TRBV6-3	-	TRBJ1-3	-	TGTGCCAGCAGTTTCAGAGGAAACACCATATATTTT	CASSFRGNTIYF
TRBV7-9	-	TRBJ2-2	once	TGTGCCAGCAGCTCCACCAGGGTTGCTGGGGAGCTGTTTTTT	CASSSTRVAGELFF
TRBV9	-	TRBJ2-1	once	TGTGCCAGCAGCCAGGTTTACGCCCACAATGAGCAGTTCTTC	CASSQVYAHNEQFF
TRBV19	-	TRBJ2-7	-	TGTGCCAGTAGTGTGACAGGAGCAGTCTACGAGCAGTACTTC	CASSVTGAVYEQYF
TRBV6-6	TRBD2	TRBJ2-5	-	TGTGCCAGCAGCCCATCGGGGGGTGGGGGAGAGACCCAGTACTTC	CASSPSGGGGETQYF
TRBV7-9	-	TRBJ1-5	-	TGTGCCAGCAGCTTAGCCTTCCAGCCCCAGCATTTT	CASSLAFQPQHF
TRBV7-2	TRBD1	TRBJ1-6	-	TGTGCCAGCAGCTCCCGGGACAGGGGGCGCGATTCACCCCTCCACTTT	CASSSRDRGRDSPLHF
TRBV14	-	TRBJ1-6	-	TGTGCCAGCAGCGGCGGAGGGATGGGGTATAATTCACCCCTCCACTTT	CASSGGGMGYNSPLHF
TRBV27	TRBD1	TRBJ1-5	few	TGTGCCAGCAGCGCCGGGACAGGGGGCTGGGATAGCAATCAGCCCCAGCATTTT	CASSAGTGGWDSNQPQHF
TRBV6-6	TRBD2	TRBJ2-1	-	TGTGCCAGCAGAGTTAATTGGGGGGGTGAGCAGTTCTTC	CASRVNWGGEQFF
TRBV11-3	-	TRBJ2-3	-	TGTGCCAGCAGCTCCTCAGCAGATACGCAGTATTTT	CASSSSADTQYF
TRBV4-3	TRBD2	TRBJ2-3	-	TGCGCCAGCAGCCAAGATTCCGTAGCGGGGGGGCACCCAGATACGCAGTATTTT	CASSQDSVAGGHPDTQYF
TRBV7-9	TRBD1	TRBJ1-5	-	TGTGCCAGCAGCTTTGGAAGGACAGGGGGCAGGATTGAGCCCCAGCATTTT	CASSFGRTGGRIEPQHF
TRBV6-5	-	TRBJ1-2	-	TGTGCCAGCAGTTACACCGACTCGCGGGGCTATGGCTACACCTTC	CASSYTDSRGYGYTF
TRBV11-2	TRBD1	TRBJ2-2	-	TGTGCCAGCAGCTTAGCGGGGGACAGGGAGGCCGGGGAGCTGTTTTTT	CASSLAGDREAGELFF
TRBV18	-	TRBJ2-7	-	TGTGCCAGCTCACCACAGTCAGGACTCCATCCCTACGAGCAGTACTTC	CASSPQSGLHPYEQYF
TRBV6-6	-	TRBJ2-3	once	TGTGCCAGCACCCACCCCCCGGGCACAGATACGCAGTATTTT	CASTHPPGTDTQYF
TRBV4-3	-	TRBJ2-1	-	TGCGCCAGCAGCCATGCTGGCGCTGCGGTGGGTGAGCAGTTCTTC	CASSHAGAAVGEQFF
TRBV18	-	TRBJ1-3	-	TGTGCCAGCTCACCCTGGAGAACGGGAAACACCATATATTTT	CASSPWRTGNTIYF
TRBV12-1	-	TRBJ2-5	-	TGTGCCAGCAGTTTCCTCCGGGGCCAAGAGACCCAGTACTTC	CASSFLRGQETQYF
TRBV6-5	-	TRBJ2-7	-	TGTGCCAGCAGTTACTTGGGCAGACCCTACGAGCAGTACTTC	CASSYLGRPYEQYF
TRBV5-4	-	TRBJ1-2	-	TGTGCCAGCAGCTTGGGGGCAGCCTATGGCTACACCTTC	CASSLGAAYGYTF
TRBV7-2	-	TRBJ1-5	-	TGTGCCAGCAGCTTAGCAGGGGCATATAGCAATCAGCCCCAGCATTTT	CASSLAGAYSNQPQHF
TRBV7-8	TRBD1	TRBJ1-3	-	TGTGCCAGCAGCTTATCCCCCCCGGGACAGGGAGGAAACACCATATATTTT	CASSLSPPGQGGNTIYF
TRBV11-2	-	TRBJ1-5	-	TGTGCCAGCAGCTTAGATCTGCCCGGGAATCAGCCCCAGCATTTT	CASSLDLPGNQPQHF
TRBV7-2	-	TRBJ2-7	-	TGTGCCAGCAGCTTAGTAGCTTCCGTCTACGAGCAGTACTTC	CASSLVASVYEQYF
TRBV14	-	TRBJ2-2	-	TGTGCCAGCAGCCAGGGGCTAAACACCGGGGAGCTGTTTTTT	CASSQGLNTGELFF
TRBV4-3	-	TRBJ1-4	-	TGCGCCAGCAGCCAAGAGCGGAGGATTAATGAAAAACTGTTTTTT	CASSQERRINEKLFF
TRBV6-5	TRBD2	TRBJ2-1	once	TGTGCCAGCAAAGGACTAGCATATGAGCAGTTCTTC	CASKGLAYEQFF
TRBV27	TRBD1	TRBJ1-2	-	TGTGCCAGCAGCCCGACAGGGGGCCGAGGCTACACCTTC	CASSPTGGRGYTF
TRBV19	-	TRBJ1-4	once	TGTGTCAGTAGTAAAACAGGGTCTGCGGCAACTAATGAAAAACTGTTTTTT	CVSSKTGSAATNEKLFF
TRBV7-3	TRBD2	TRBJ2-7	-	TGTGCCAGCAGCTTAAATAGCGGGGCCTACGAGCAGTACTTC	CASSLNSGAYEQYF
TRBV18	-	TRBJ1-1	-	TGTGCCAGCTCACCCCGACAGGTGGTTTTGACTGAAGCTTTCTTT	CASSPRQVVLTEAFF
TRBV19	-	TRBJ1-2	-	TGTGCCAGTAGTATAGTAGGGGGAACCTATGGCTACACCTTC	CASSIVGGTYGYTF
TRBV4-1	TRBD1	TRBJ2-3	once	TGCGCCAGCAGCCAAGAGCCTCAGGGGACAGGGGTTCAGTATTTT	CASSQEPQGTGVQYF
TRBV6-5	TRBD1	TRBJ1-4	-	TGTGCCAGCAGTTCCCGACAGGGATACCGCGAAAAACTGTTTTTT	CASSSRQGYREKLFF
TRBV6-2/TRBV6-3	TRBD1	TRBJ1-1	-	TGTGCCAGCAGTTCGCTTACCGGACAGGGAGGCACTGAAGCTTTCTTT	CASSSLTGQGGTEAFF
TRBV6-2/TRBV6-3	-	TRBJ1-5	-	TGTGCCAGCAGTTCGGACGGGATCAGAGGTCAGCCCCAGCATTTT	CASSSDGIRGQPQHF
TRBV7-9	-	TRBJ2-7	-	TGTGCCAGCAACCTAGGGGGTAGCTCCTACGAGCAGTACTTC	CASNLGGSSYEQYF
TRBV11-2	-	TRBJ2-1	-	TGTGCCAGCGGTCCTAATGCGGGGGCCGGGAATGAGCAGTTCTTC	CASGPNAGAGNEQFF
TRBV9	TRBD2	TRBJ2-3	-	TGTGCCAGCACCACTAGCGGCTTAAGCACAGATACGCAGTATTTT	CASTTSGLSTDTQYF
TRBV24-1	-	TRBJ2-3	-	TGTGCCACCAGTGCCGGTCAGGGCCCAGATACGCAGTATTTT	CATSAGQGPDTQYF
TRBV6-5	TRBD2	TRBJ2-5	-	TGTGCCAGCAGTTACTCTTCAGCGGGGGGACAAGAGACCCAGTACTTC	CASSYSSAGGQETQYF
TRBV6-6	-	TRBJ1-4	-	TGTGCCAGCAGGGATACGGGAAATGAAAAACTGTTTTTT	CASRDTGNEKLFF
TRBV5-4	TRBD1	TRBJ2-5	-	TGTGCCAGCAGCCCACTGACAGGGGGAGAGACCCAGTACTTC	CASSPLTGGETQYF
TRBV3-1/TRBV3-2	-	TRBJ2-3	-	TGTGCCAGCAGCCAAGATATGGTCCGGGGGGATACGCAGTATTTT	CASSQDMVRGDTQYF
TRBV30	TRBD1	TRBJ1-4	-	TGTGCCTTGCTGAAGGGGGCGAGCGATGAAAAACTGTTTTTT	CALLKGASDEKLFF
TRBV6-5	TRBD1	TRBJ2-5	-	TGTGCCAGCAGTTTCCTGACAGGGACGGGTGAAGAGACCCAGTACTTC	CASSFLTGTGEETQYF
TRBV6-5	TRBD1	TRBJ1-6	-	TGTGCCAGCAGGACAGGGGGCTCTTCACCCCTCCACTTT	CASRTGGSSPLHF
TRBV19	TRBD2	TRBJ2-2	-	TGTGCCAGTAAGCGGGGGGGCCGAGGGAACGGGGAGCTGTTTTTT	CASKRGGRGNGELFF
TRBV18	-	TRBJ2-5	once	TGTGCCAGCTCACCAAGTGGACACATACAAGAGACCCAGTACTTC	CASSPSGHIQETQYF